This T cell receptor beta chain emerged from a study of metastatic and nonmetastatic thyroid tumors. For the study at large: Both malignant and benign thyroid patients supplied peripheral blood and tumor or nodule tissue samples, across which the repertoires of these patients were then compared.

Broader study findings: Within blood and tumor, benign nodules reportedly had significantly lower TCR beta diversity than malignant thyroid tumors did.

Authors' processing steps: Variation in CDR3 across clinicopathological groups served as the basis for constructing a distant-metastasis classifier in papillary thyroid cancer. TCRdb re-called the PCR reads with MiXCR. The V and J calls were not made by the authors but by TCRdb's processing. The sample records about 8,400 clones, around 29% being singletons. This clone has only a few counts. The target antigen is unknown. The ends were cut back, 6 bases at V and 6 bases at J, with 21 bases in the middle. The CDR3 contains 16 residues. Thyroid surgery was preceded by no treatment in any patient. The TCR sequence derives from a female donor with papillary thyroid cancer or a benign thyroid nodule (not recorded which). Some clones in this sample may be carry-over from other donors' samples. This sequence joins TRBV12-3 or TRBV12-4 and TRBJ2-1; TRBD2 is a possible D gene (5 bases). Sequences were obtained from tumor tissue. The CDR3 spells CASSRLLGSTVNEQFF. CDR3 in DNA: TGTGCCAGCAGCCGCCTACTAGGTAGTACCGTCAATGAGCAGTTCTTC.